The clone carrying this T cell receptor (beta chain) came up once. The antigen is unknown. The data derive from a study of T cells in pancreatic ductal adenocarcinoma. Study-level findings and limits: Enrichment of CD45RO+ effector over naive T cells in tumors may bias clonality. Tumor and blood clonality did not differ significantly, about 0.1 versus 0.07. Unique clonotypes were around 7.6-fold more numerous in blood than in tumor.

Selected pancreatic ductal adenocarcinoma patients had undergone surgery without neoadjuvant therapy. Libraries were prepared by immunoSEQ multiplex PCR; TCRdb keeps only in-frame clonotypes and omits some of them. The table records about 100,000 clones, 90% to 95% of them present only once. Trimming removed 4 bases from V and 1 base from J; junction bases left unmatched: 4. This CDR3 comprises 15 residues. Germline values: CDR1 MDHEN, CDR2 SYDVKM. The receptor was isolated from a human donor with pancreatic ductal adenocarcinoma. V is TRBV28 and J is TRBJ2-7, with 10 bases aligning to TRBD2. Sequencing was carried out using PBMCs. CDR3 DNA: TGTGCCAGCAGTTCAATAGCGGGAGGATCCTACGAGCAGTACTTC. It yields the protein CASSSIAGGSYEQYF.